Following are 14 T cell receptor beta chains from one sample sequenced in a study of blood T cell repertoires in COVID-19. Data came from immunoSEQ multiplex PCR; TCRdb stores just in-frame clones and leaves some out. This table has about 130,000 clones, roughly four fifths appearing once. Sequences were obtained from PBMCs or T cells enriched from blood (not recorded which). Every receptor here comes from a man aged 45-65 years who had recovered from COVID-19.

V and J are TRBV5-4 and TRBJ2-1; D is ambiguous. Germline values: CDR1 SGHNT, CDR2 YYREEE (reference sequence). The CDR3 length is 15 residues. Trimming took off 3 bases at V and 0 bases at J, with 10 bases between the two ends. The CDR3 protein is CASSSGSSSYNEQFF. Here the CDR3 DNA reads TGTGCCAGCAGCTCGGGTTCCAGCTCCTACAATGAGCAGTTCTTC.

The sample holds a few counts of this clone. J is TRBJ1-1 and V is TRBV19, with D tentatively TRBD1 (5 bases). Per germline, CDR1 LNHDA and CDR2 SQIVND (reference sequence). CDR3 length: 14 residues. Trimming shortened V by 4 bases and J by 6 bases, and 15 bases separated the two germline ends. The CDR3 loop is CASSTGRAGPEAFF. The CDR3 DNA is TGTGCCAGTAGTACGGGTAGGGCAGGGCCTGAAGCTTTCTTT.

This chain links TRBV7-9 with TRBJ1-4; perhaps TRBD1 as D (6 bases). V dropped 1 base and J dropped 0 bases, with 12 bases sitting between them. The CDR3 is 17 amino acids. Germline V lookup: CDR1 SEHNR, CDR2 FQNEAQ (reference sequence). CDR3 coding DNA: TGTGCCAGCAGCTTAGAACAGGGATGGACAACTAATGAAAAACTGTTTTTT. Its protein is CASSLEQGWTTNEKLFF.

This clone appeared a single time. The rearrangement uses TRBV19 and TRBJ2-3; 8 nucleotides align to TRBD2. In germline, CDR1 is LNHDA, CDR2 SQIVND (reference sequence). The CDR3 runs 16 residues. V was clipped by 0 bases and J by 1 base; unmatched bases: 3. The CDR3 DNA follows: TGTGCCAGTAGTATAGACTCAGCGGGGGGCACAGATACGCAGTATTTT. Translated: CASSIDSAGGTDTQYF.

The chain couples TRBV7-2 to TRBJ2-1; the match to TRBD2 covers 9 bases. Germline trimming cut 0 bases from V and 3 bases from J; bases unmatched to any gene: 3. The CDR3 extends over 16 amino acids. Per the germline V gene, CDR1 is SGHTA and CDR2 is FQGNSA. This chain's CDR3 is CASSLAGRGGYNEQFF. The CDR3 nucleotides are TGTGCCAGCAGCTTAGCGGGGCGGGGGGGCTACAATGAGCAGTTCTTC.

This clone was counted once. The chain employs TRBV6-8 and TRBJ1-1; D may be TRBD1 (6 bases). CDR1 and CDR2 from the germline V gene are MNHGY and SAAAGT. V dropped 6 bases and J dropped 2 bases, with 13 bases sitting between them. The CDR3 has 14 amino acids. CDR3 residues: CASRTTGGNTEAFF. The CDR3 nucleotides are TGTGCCAGCAGGACGACAGGAGGCAACACTGAAGCTTTCTTT.

The chain carries TRBV7-9 and TRBJ2-1, with 8 positions matching TRBD2. Germline lookup yields CDR1 SEHNR and CDR2 FQNEAQ (reference sequence). V dropped 3 bases and J dropped 6; count of bases not matched to a gene: 7. There are 15 residues in the CDR3. The CDR3 DNA is TGTGCCAGCAGCTTGCCCGAGCGGGGGCTCAATGAGCAGTTCTTC. It translates to CASSLPERGLNEQFF.

The V gene is TRBV28, the J gene TRBJ1-1, with TRBD1 matching 11 bases. Germline trimming cut 5 bases from V and 11 bases from J; bases unmatched to any gene: 13. This CDR3 has 15 amino acids. CDR1 and CDR2 from the germline V gene are MDHEN and SYDVKM. The CDR3 coding sequence is TGTGCCAGCAGTGGCGGGGGACAGGGGGTAGAGAAGGCTTTCTTT. It specifies CASSGGGQGVEKAFF.

This clone was detected only once. The rearrangement links TRBV6-5 to TRBJ1-6; the D gene is possibly TRBD1 (5 bases). The CDR3 consists of 16 residues. Trimming left V 2 bases short and J 4 bases short, with 12 bases between. Germline values: CDR1 MNHEY, CDR2 SVGAGI. The CDR3: CASSYGLRGYNSPLHF. CDR3 bases: TGTGCCAGCAGTTACGGGCTCCGGGGGTATAATTCACCCCTCCACTTT.

The chain employs TRBV6-6 and TRBJ1-4; 9 bases fit TRBD1. After removal of 5 bases from V and 10 bases from J, the junction contained 14 bases not matched to a gene. The CDR3 length is 16 residues. Germline-derived CDR1 and CDR2 are MNHNY and SVGAGI (reference sequence). Here the CDR3 DNA reads TGTGCCAGCAGTCTCAAAACAGGGGGCGCATCCGGAAAACTGTTTTTT. It codes for CASSLKTGGASGKLFF.

The chain couples TRBV7-2 to TRBJ2-1; TRBD2 matches at 8 bases. The V gene's germline CDR1 is SGHTA and CDR2 FQGNSA. This CDR3 has 16 amino acids. Trimming cost V 1 base and J 2 bases; bases outside gene matches: 4. CDR3 coding DNA: TGTGCCAGCAGCTTAGACGGGCGGGGGGCCTACAATGAGCAGTTCTTC. Translating gives CASSLDGRGAYNEQFF.

J is TRBJ1-5 and V is TRBV6-1; 7 bases are a match to TRBD1. Per the germline V gene, CDR1 is MNHNS and CDR2 is SASEGT. V was clipped by 5 bases and J by 5 bases; unmatched bases: 6. The CDR3 has 14 residues. CDR3: CASSQGTAYQPQHF. As DNA, the CDR3 is TGTGCCAGCAGTCAAGGGACAGCTTATCAGCCCCAGCATTTT.

The chain has TRBV7-2 and TRBJ1-1; 7 bases are a match to TRBD1. V lost 1 base, J lost 6 bases, and 11 bases stayed unmatched. The CDR3 length is 16 residues. Germline CDR1 reads SGHTA; CDR2 reads FQGNSA. The CDR3 DNA sequence: TGTGCCAGCAGCTTAGGTGTGCGGACAGGTCAATCTGAAGCTTTCTTT. It yields the protein CASSLGVRTGQSEAFF. The variable domain in full, completed from reference TRBV7-2 and TRBJ1-1, reads GAGVSQSPSNKVTEKGKDVELRCDPISGHTALYWYRQSLGQGLEFLIYFQGNSAPDKSGLPSDRFSAERTGGSVSTLTIQRTQQEDSAVYLCASSLGVRTGQSEAFFGQGTRLTVV.

The chain joins TRBV12-3 or TRBV12-4 to TRBJ1-1; D remains ambiguous. Trimming removed 7 bases at V and 0 bases at J, with 9 bases between. This CDR3 has 13 amino acids. This CDR3 is CASMEVMNTEAFF. The DNA for the CDR3 is TGTGCCAGCATGGAGGTTATGAACACTGAAGCTTTCTTT.